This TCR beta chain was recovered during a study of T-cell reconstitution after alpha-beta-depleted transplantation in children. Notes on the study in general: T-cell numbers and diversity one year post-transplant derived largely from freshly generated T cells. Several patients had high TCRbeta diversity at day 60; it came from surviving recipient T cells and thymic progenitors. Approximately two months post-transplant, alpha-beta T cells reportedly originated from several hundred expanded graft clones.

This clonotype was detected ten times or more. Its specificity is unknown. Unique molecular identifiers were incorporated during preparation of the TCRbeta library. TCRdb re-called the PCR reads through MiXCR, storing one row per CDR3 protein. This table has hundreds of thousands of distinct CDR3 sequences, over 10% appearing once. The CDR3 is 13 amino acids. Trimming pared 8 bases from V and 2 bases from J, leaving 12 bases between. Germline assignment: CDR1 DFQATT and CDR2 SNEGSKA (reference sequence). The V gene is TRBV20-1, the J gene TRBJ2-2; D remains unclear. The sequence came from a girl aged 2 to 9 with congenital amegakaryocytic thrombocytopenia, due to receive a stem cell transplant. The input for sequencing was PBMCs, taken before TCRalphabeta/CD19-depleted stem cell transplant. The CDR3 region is CSIPAVNTGELFF. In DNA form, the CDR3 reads TGCAGTATCCCGGCAGTTAACACCGGGGAGCTGTTTTTT.